One sample yielded the 30 T cell receptor beta chains listed below, sequenced in a study of blood T cell repertoires in COVID-19. Here immunoSEQ multiplex PCR was the method, and the copy in TCRdb shows in-frame clones only, minus some. The sample consists of 90,000 to 110,000 clones, about 80% of them appearing once. The sequenced sample consisted of peripheral blood. These receptors originate from a woman in her 70s with acute or convalescent COVID-19.

This chain connects TRBV6-5 to TRBJ2-2; D is possibly TRBD1 (6 bases). The CDR3 is made up of 14 amino acids. Germline V lookup: CDR1 MNHEY, CDR2 SVGAGI. V lost 6 bases, J lost 5 bases, and 13 bases lay in between. The CDR3 loop is CASSQGYWTGELFF. The DNA for the CDR3 is TGTGCCAGCAGCCAGGGGTATTGGACCGGGGAGCTGTTTTTT.

The rearrangement uses TRBV19 and TRBJ1-1, with D hard to call. This CDR3 has 11 amino acids. V was trimmed by 7 bases and J by 5 bases, leaving 8 bases between them. CDR1 is LNHDA and CDR2 is SQIVND in the germline V gene (reference sequence). The CDR3 region has the DNA TGTGCCAGTATAGGCAGGACTGAAGCTTTCTTT. Amino acids: CASIGRTEAFF.

This clone was seen only a few times. This chain uses TRBV30 with TRBJ1-5, with TRBD1 matching over 7 bases. Germline CDR1 GTSNPN, CDR2 SVGIG (reference sequence). The CDR3 contains 19 residues. J gave up 3 bases and V 2 bases, and 19 bases lay outside the gene matches. Here the CDR3 DNA reads TGTGCCTGGAGTATACCACAGACAGGGCCGGGGGCTACCAATCAGCCCCAGCATTTT. Translating it yields CAWSIPQTGPGATNQPQHF.

The chain employs TRBV6-1 and TRBJ1-2; the D is unclear. The CDR3 is made up of 16 amino acids. V was trimmed by 2 bases and J by 1 base, leaving 14 bases between them. In germline, CDR1 is MNHNS, CDR2 SASEGT. CDR3 coding DNA: TGTGCCAGCAGTGAATTGTCACCCCGGGGTAACTATGGCTACACCTTC. It specifies CASSELSPRGNYGYTF.

The gene calls are TRBV9 and TRBJ1-2; D perhaps matches TRBD1 (6 bases). V was trimmed by 5 bases and J by 8 bases, leaving 16 bases between them. CDR1 is SGDLS and CDR2 is YYNGEE in the germline V gene. The CDR3 contains 13 residues. The CDR3 DNA is TGTGCCAGCAGAGGAACAGGGCTCGCAGGCTACACCTTC. Amino acids: CASRGTGLAGYTF. The complete variable domain, with remaining parts taken from reference TRBV9 and TRBJ1-2, reads DSGVTQTPKHLITATGQRVTLRCSPRSGDLSVYWYQQSLDQGLQFLIQYYNGEERAKGNILERFSAQQFPDLHSELNLSSLELGDSALYFCASRGTGLAGYTFGSGTRLTVV.

J is TRBJ1-5 and V is TRBV20-1; tentative D call: TRBD1 (5 bases). Trimming shortened V by 3 bases and J by 4 bases, and 13 bases separated the two germline ends. The length of the CDR3 is 14 residues. Germline CDR1 DFQATT, CDR2 SNEGSKA (reference sequence). DNA for the CDR3: TGCAGTGCTAGTCAGGCAGGGTGGAATCAGCCCCAGCATTTT. This gives the protein CSASQAGWNQPQHF.

Only one count was recorded for this clone. The chain uses TRBV5-4 and TRBJ1-6; 7 nucleotides match TRBD1. CDR3 length equals 14 residues. The J segment lost 10 bases and the V segment lost 4 bases, leaving 8 bases of the junction unmatched. Germline CDR1 reads SGHNT; CDR2 reads YYREEE (reference sequence). The CDR3 here is CASSLDRARSPLHF. In DNA, the CDR3 is TGTGCCAGCAGCCTAGACAGGGCCCGGTCACCCCTCCACTTT.

In this sample, this clone turned up once. The chain has TRBV19 and TRBJ1-2, with unresolved D. The CDR3 extends over 13 amino acids. V was cut by 3 bases and J by 8 bases, with 13 bases left in between. The germline V gene encodes CDR1 LNHDA and CDR2 SQIVND (reference sequence). CDR3 loop: CASSIQTAEGYTF. The CDR3 region has the DNA TGTGCCAGTAGTATTCAGACCGCGGAGGGCTACACCTTC.

This chain joins TRBV10-3 and TRBJ1-2; 9 bases are a match to TRBD1. This CDR3 has 17 amino acids. The trim removed 4 bases at V and 4 bases at J, leaving 13 bases unmatched. The germline CDR1 and CDR2 sequences are ENHRY and SYGVKD. The CDR3 DNA follows: TGTGCCATCAGTGCCCCCTCCGGGACAGGGCTACCCTATGGCTACACCTTC. Amino acids: CAISAPSGTGLPYGYTF.

The V call is TRBV19, the J call TRBJ1-5; 12 bases fit TRBD1. The CDR3 runs 15 residues. The germline V gene encodes CDR1 LNHDA and CDR2 SQIVND (reference sequence). V lost 7 bases, J lost 3 bases, and 4 bases stayed unmatched. CDR3 amino acids: CASTTGQGANQPQHF. The CDR3 nucleotides read TGTGCCAGTACCACGGGACAGGGGGCCAATCAGCCCCAGCATTTT.

In DNA, the CDR3 is TGTGCCAGCAGTGAGGGACAGCCTCCCAGGGGGGAGCTGTTTTTT. Translating it yields CASSEGQPPRGELFF. This chain links TRBV2 with TRBJ2-2, with 7 bases lining up with TRBD1. Germline-derived CDR1 and CDR2 are SNHLY and FYNNEI. J lost 8 bases, V lost 3 bases, and 9 bases had no gene match. The CDR3 contains 15 residues.

The chain couples TRBV27 to TRBJ2-1; D ambiguous. CDR3 length: 14 amino acids. The V end lost 5 bases, the J end lost 4 bases, and 12 bases lay between the germline ends. Per germline, CDR1 MNHEY and CDR2 SMNVEV (reference sequence). CDR3 nucleotide sequence: TGTGCCAGCAGTCCCCTTTTGCGTTACAATGAGCAGTTCTTC. It specifies CASSPLLRYNEQFF.

This clone was detected only a few times. The CDR3 region has the DNA TGTGCCAGCAGTGCTAGCCAAGAGACCCAGTACTTC. Protein product: CASSASQETQYF. V gene TRBV2 combines with J gene TRBJ2-5; D gene uncertain. Between the trimmed V and J ends, which lost 4 bases and 1 base, there was a span of 4 bases. Per the germline V gene, CDR1 is SNHLY and CDR2 is FYNNEI. The CDR3 is 12 amino acids.

V gene TRBV19 combines with J gene TRBJ2-2, with 8 bases that match TRBD1. V shed 10 bases and J 1 base; nucleotides not matched to a gene: 5. Germline assignment: CDR1 LNHDA and CDR2 SQIVND (reference sequence). The CDR3 contains 14 residues. The CDR3 nucleotides are TGTGCCACCAGGGACAGGAGGAACACCGGGGAGCTGTTTTTT. Translation gives CATRDRRNTGELFF.

V usage is TRBV24-1 and J usage is TRBJ2-5; 10 bases are shared with TRBD1. V lost 5 bases to trimming and J lost 1 base; unmatched junction nucleotides: 3. Per the germline V gene, CDR1 is KGHDR and CDR2 is SFDVKD. The CDR3 is 15 residues long. The CDR3 DNA sequence: TGTGCCACCAGTGCCCGGGACAGGGGCCAAGAGACCCAGTACTTC. As protein: CATSARDRGQETQYF.

This clone was detected only once. The chain combines TRBV5-8 with TRBJ1-2, with 7 bases aligning to TRBD1. The germline CDR1 and CDR2 sequences are SGHTS and YDEGEE. There are 14 residues in the CDR3. Trimming took 5 bases from V and 4 from J; bases not matched to a gene: 8. This CDR3 is CASRLDRDVYGYTF. The CDR3 bases are TGTGCCAGCAGGCTCGACAGGGATGTCTATGGCTACACCTTC. Looking up the rest from reference TRBV5-8 and TRBJ1-2 gives the full variable domain: EAGVTQSPTHLIKTRGQQATLRCSPISGHTSVYWYQQALGLGLQFLLWYDEGEERNRGNFPPRFSGRQFPNYSSELNVNALELEDSALYLCASRLDRDVYGYTFGSGTRLTVV.

This clone appeared a single time. This rearrangement joins TRBV15 to TRBJ1-5, with D hard to call. The germline gives CDR1 LNHNV, CDR2 YYDKDF (reference sequence). CDR3 length equals 13 residues. The V end was cut by 1 base, the J end by 5 bases, with 6 bases between. This CDR3 reads CATSRGVDQPQHF. The CDR3 bases are TGTGCCACCAGCAGAGGTGTAGATCAGCCCCAGCATTTT.

This rearrangement joins TRBV6-2 or TRBV6-3 to TRBJ1-2; D call uncertain. In germline, CDR1 is MNHEY, CDR2 SVGEGT. This CDR3 has 13 amino acids. V dropped 6 bases and J dropped 13 bases, with 21 bases sitting between them. DNA for the CDR3: TGTGCCAGCAGCCCCCCCGGTCAGGCGCCGTCCACCTTC. Translating gives CASSPPGQAPSTF.

V usage is TRBV28 and J usage is TRBJ1-2; no definite D call. The V end was cut by 6 bases, the J end by 8 bases, with 16 bases between. CDR1 is MDHEN, CDR2 SYDVKM, per germline. The CDR3 spans 13 residues. The CDR3 protein is CASSSPTLGGYTF. Here the CDR3 DNA reads TGTGCCAGCAGCTCCCCTACACTGGGCGGCTACACCTTC.

The chain employs TRBV7-8 and TRBJ1-1; a weak D match, TRBD1 (5 bases). Trimming stripped 1 base from V and 5 bases from J, with 17 bases between. The CDR3 consists of 16 residues. CDR1 SGHVS and CDR2 FQNEAQ come from the germline V gene. The CDR3 sequence is CASSLETQGMGTEAFF. CDR3 in DNA: TGTGCCAGCAGCTTAGAGACCCAGGGTATGGGGACTGAAGCTTTCTTT.

There are a few counts of this clone. The chain combines TRBV5-1 with TRBJ1-6, with 7 bases lining up with TRBD1. The trim removed 0 bases at V and 7 bases at J, leaving 1 base unmatched. This CDR3 is built from 14 residues. Germline lookup yields CDR1 SGHRS and CDR2 YFSETQ. CDR3 in amino acids: CASSLGDRNSPLHF. CDR3 coding DNA: TGCGCCAGCAGCTTGGGGGACAGAAATTCACCCCTCCACTTT.

The gene calls are TRBV30 and TRBJ1-2, with TRBD1 as a possible D gene (6 bases). Per the germline V gene, CDR1 is GTSNPN and CDR2 is SVGIG (reference sequence). V lost 4 bases and J 8 bases, leaving 17 bases between the germline ends. The CDR3 sequence is 13 residues long. CDR3 amino acids: CAWTKRGLEGYTF. CDR3 coding DNA: TGTGCCTGGACAAAAAGGGGGTTAGAAGGCTACACCTTC. The variable domain in full, with the rest retrieved from reference TRBV30 and TRBJ1-2, is SQTIHQWPATLVQPVGSPLSLECTVEGTSNPNLYWYRQAAGRGLQLLFYSVGIGQISSEVPQNLSASRPQDRQFILSSKKLLLSDSGFYLCAWTKRGLEGYTFGSGTRLTVV.

The chain is built from TRBV19 and TRBJ2-3, with D uncertain. The V end was cut by 3 bases, the J end by 1 base, with 5 bases between. Germline loops: CDR1 LNHDA, CDR2 SQIVND (reference sequence). CDR3 length: 13 amino acids. CDR3 in amino acids: CASSISGTDTQYF. The CDR3 bases are TGTGCCAGTAGTATTAGTGGCACAGATACGCAGTATTTT.

The genes are TRBV5-1 and TRBJ1-2; TRBD1 aligns across 10 bases. V lost 5 bases to trimming and J lost 13 bases; unmatched junction nucleotides: 8. CDR3 length: 12 residues. Germline V gives CDR1 SGHRS, CDR2 YFSETQ. The CDR3: CASSSGTGASTF. The CDR3 coding sequence is TGCGCCAGCAGTTCCGGGACAGGGGCCTCCACCTTC.

This clone appeared a few times. The V call is TRBV19, the J call TRBJ1-2; D remains unclear. Trimming removed 4 bases from V and 2 bases from J, with 2 bases in between. The CDR3 covers 11 residues. In germline, CDR1 is LNHDA, CDR2 SQIVND (reference sequence). DNA for the CDR3: TGTGCCAGTAGTACGAACTATGGCTACACCTTC. Translated, it gives CASSTNYGYTF.

The rearrangement joins TRBV24-1 to TRBJ2-7; weak D call: TRBD1 (6 bases). V was clipped by 3 bases and J by 6 bases, with 11 bases between them. Germline CDR1 and CDR2: KGHDR and SFDVKD. This CDR3 region has 13 residues. In DNA, the CDR3 is TGTGCCACCAGTGATAGCAGAGGGGGCGAGCAGTACTTC. It encodes CATSDSRGGEQYF.

There are a few counts of this clone. V and J are TRBV4-1 and TRBJ1-2; 8 bases agree with TRBD1. Germline assignment: CDR1 MGHRA and CDR2 YSYEKL. This CDR3 is built from 21 residues. V lost 2 bases and J lost 2; bases outside the gene matches: 22. The CDR3 coding sequence is TGCGCCAGCAGCCAAATCCAAGAAGAGGGGACAGGAAAAGAGGTGAACTATGGCTACACCTTC. Protein sequence: CASSQIQEEGTGKEVNYGYTF.

The chain couples TRBV4-1 to TRBJ1-5, with 7 bases identical to TRBD1. Germline V gene lookup returns CDR1 MGHRA and CDR2 YSYEKL. J lost 4 bases, V lost 2 bases, and 5 bases had no gene match. The length of the CDR3 is 15 residues. The CDR3 sequence: CASSQYRGENQPQHF. In nucleotides, the CDR3 is TGCGCCAGCAGCCAATACAGGGGCGAAAATCAGCCCCAGCATTTT.

The chain employs TRBV19 and TRBJ1-5; no clear D gene. The CDR3 covers 15 residues. V lost 7 bases and J lost 0, with 13 bases in between. Germline V gene lookup returns CDR1 LNHDA and CDR2 SQIVND (reference sequence). The CDR3 protein is CASTKMPDSNQPQHF. CDR3 coding DNA: TGTGCCAGTACTAAAATGCCCGATAGCAATCAGCCCCAGCATTTT.

This chain uses TRBV27 with TRBJ2-7, with TRBD2 matching over 9 bases. CDR3 size: 15 residues. V lost 5 bases to trimming and J lost 3 bases; unmatched junction nucleotides: 8. Germline assignment: CDR1 MNHEY and CDR2 SMNVEV (reference sequence). The DNA of the CDR3 is TGTGCCAGCAGTGAACAGCGGGGGGCTCGCTACGAGCAGTACTTC. It translates to CASSEQRGARYEQYF.